This T cell receptor beta chain comes out of a study of monozygotic twins with inflammatory bowel disease. This CDR3 is built from 15 residues. Germline V lookup: CDR1 DFQATT, CDR2 SNEGSKA (reference sequence). Each CDR3 protein gets one entry in TCRdb, which reprocessed the 5' RACE reads and gives no DNA. The repertoire table contains 190,000 or so distinct CDR3 sequences. This chain connects TRBV20-1 to TRBJ2-3; TCRdb's D call, TRBD2, is unchecked because there is no DNA. The clonotype was recovered from a human donor with ulcerative colitis or Crohn's disease, or a healthy co-twin of an affected twin (not recorded which). The sequenced sample consisted of blood. Here the CDR3 reads CSAPYSGFATDTQYF.